This TCR beta chain was retrieved from a study of blood T cell repertoires in COVID-19. Study as a whole: From the United States, Italy and Spain came samples of acute and convalescent COVID-19. T cells, B-cell-depleted T cells, or PBMCs supplied cDNA or gDNA.

It was during active infection that Seattle patients were enrolled and then longitudinally followed. Original analysis: Estimation of nucleated cell counts relied on the amplification of reference gene primers. Sequencing used immunoSEQ multiplex PCR; TCRdb keeps in-frame clones, though not all of them. The V and J calls and clone size come from that table; D and trimming were worked out from the DNA. This sample has approximately 170,000 clones, with roughly 80% found just once. The length of the CDR3 is 13 residues. J gave up 3 bases and V 9 bases, and 8 bases lay outside the gene matches. Germline CDR1 SGHNT, CDR2 YYREEE (reference sequence).

The clonotype was recovered from a woman between 65 and 79 years old with COVID-19, enrolled during active disease. Sequencing used peripheral blood. J is TRBJ2-7 and V is TRBV5-4; 8 bases line up with TRBD1. The CDR3 nucleotides read TGTGCCACTACCAGGACAGGGAACTACGAGCAGTACTTC. Protein: CATTRTGNYEQYF.